Listed here are 9 T cell receptor beta chains from one sample, sequenced in a study of T-cell memory formation after mild COVID-19 (TCRdb year 2021). Library preparation used 5' RACE. Reads for this sample came from an Illumina NovaSeq 6000. Clones were called with MiXCR by TCRdb after fastp trimmed the public reads at Q25, and only in-frame beta chains were retained. Each record represents a unique CDR3 protein, reported with the most common genes and DNA among its rows. The sample has about 440,000 distinct CDR3 sequences on record, around 20% of them singletons. Clones ranked in the top ten supply 7.5% to 9.5% of the sample. Sample: PBMCs or a T cell subset sorted from them (not recorded which). The receptors were sampled from an adult woman who had mild COVID-19 (a few samples of this study predate the infection). The sample titles of this study are shuffled in the database, so cell type and time point are left out; the donor was told from shared clones.

The chain is built from TRBV10-3 and TRBJ2-6; 10 nucleotides agree with TRBD1. Germline trimming cut 10 bases from V and 0 bases from J; bases unmatched to any gene: 12. The CDR3 contains 18 residues. CDR1 is ENHRY, CDR2 SYGVKD, per germline. For the CDR3, the DNA is TGTGCCACCGACCCGACAGGGGGCCTGGACTCTGGGGCCAACGTCCTGACTTTC. This encodes CATDPTGGLDSGANVLTF.

The chain links TRBV3-1 to TRBJ2-6; 7 bases align to TRBD1. Germline CDR1 is LGHDT and CDR2 is YNNKEL (reference sequence). V lost 3 bases to trimming and J lost 4 bases; unmatched junction nucleotides: 9. The CDR3 is made up of 17 amino acids. The CDR3 here is CASSQPDRLTGANVLTF. DNA for the CDR3: TGTGCCAGCAGCCAGCCGGACAGGCTTACGGGGGCCAACGTCCTGACTTTC.

Concerning this clonotype: Relative to the germline gene, one junction end is altered; a read error may explain this. The genes are TRBV20-1 and TRBJ1-1, with TRBD1 matching 9 bases. Germline-derived CDR1 and CDR2 are DFQATT and SNEGSKA (reference sequence). The CDR3 totals 10 residues. CDR3 loop: CSARDRVGHF. CDR3 coding DNA: TGCAGTGCTCGGGACAGGGTGGGACACTTT.

For the CDR3, the DNA is TGTGCCAGCAGTTTAAGGGACAGGATGCAAGAGACCCAGTACTTC. This encodes CASSLRDRMQETQYF. The V call is TRBV12-3 or TRBV12-4, the J call TRBJ2-5; 8 bases are shared with TRBD1. The CDR3 has 15 residues. After removal of 2 bases from V and 2 bases from J, the junction contained 4 bases not matched to a gene.

This clonotype was seen a handful of times. V gene TRBV27 combines with J gene TRBJ1-1; tentatively, D is TRBD1 (5 bases). This CDR3 has 15 residues. Trimming stripped 6 bases from V and 1 base from J, with 15 bases between. CDR1 is MNHEY, CDR2 SMNVEV, per germline (reference sequence). The CDR3 DNA sequence: TGTGCCAGCAGAACCAGTTTTGGGGGGAACACTGAAGCTTTCTTT. Protein sequence: CASRTSFGGNTEAFF.

V gene TRBV18 combines with J gene TRBJ1-1; no definite D call. The CDR3 is 13 residues long. The germline V gene encodes CDR1 KGHSH and CDR2 LQKENI. The V gene lost 6 bases and the J gene lost 0 bases, with 8 bases spanning the gap. The CDR3 nucleotides are TGTGCCAGCTCGGCAGAGATGAACACTGAAGCTTTCTTT. It translates to CASSAEMNTEAFF.

Only a few counts were recorded for this clonotype. V usage is TRBV3-1 and J usage is TRBJ2-1; TRBD2 aligns across 8 bases. Germline V CDR1 and CDR2: LGHDT, YNNKEL (reference sequence). V trimming: 5 bases; J trimming: 0 bases; junction bases outside the gene matches: 12. CDR3 size: 18 residues. The CDR3 here is CASSKKSTGTSSYNEQFF. Written as DNA, the CDR3 is TGTGCCAGCAGCAAAAAGAGTACCGGGACTAGCTCCTACAATGAGCAGTTCTTC.

This clonotype was detected a few times. The rearrangement links TRBV20-1 to TRBJ2-7; weak D call: TRBD1 (6 bases). From germline, CDR1 is DFQATT and CDR2 SNEGSKA (reference sequence). The CDR3 totals 15 residues. With 3 bases removed from V and 7 bases from J, the gap between germline ends came to 22 bases. The CDR3 DNA follows: TGCAGTGCTAGGGATAGCCACACAGGGTTGATTGAGCAGTACTTC. Its protein product is CSARDSHTGLIEQYF.

This clonotype occurred a few times. The chain combines TRBV6-2 or TRBV6-3 with TRBJ1-6; 8 positions match TRBD1. This CDR3 has 15 amino acids. CDR1 and CDR2 (germline): MNHEY, SVGEGT. J was trimmed by 11 bases and V by 2 bases; bases with no gene match: 8. The CDR3 is CASSYTRTGWAPLHF. CDR3 nucleotides: TGTGCCAGCAGTTACACCCGGACAGGGTGGGCACCCCTCCACTTT.